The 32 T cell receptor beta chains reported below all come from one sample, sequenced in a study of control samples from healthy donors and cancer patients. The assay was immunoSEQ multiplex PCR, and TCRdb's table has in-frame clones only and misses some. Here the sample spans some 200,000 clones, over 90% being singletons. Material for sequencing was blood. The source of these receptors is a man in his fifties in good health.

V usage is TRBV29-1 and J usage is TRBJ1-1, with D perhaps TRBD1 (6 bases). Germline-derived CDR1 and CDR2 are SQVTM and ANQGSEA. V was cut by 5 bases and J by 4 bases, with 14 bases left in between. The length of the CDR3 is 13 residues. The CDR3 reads CSVRTGLITEAFF. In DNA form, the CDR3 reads TGCAGCGTTCGTACAGGGCTAATCACTGAAGCTTTCTTT.

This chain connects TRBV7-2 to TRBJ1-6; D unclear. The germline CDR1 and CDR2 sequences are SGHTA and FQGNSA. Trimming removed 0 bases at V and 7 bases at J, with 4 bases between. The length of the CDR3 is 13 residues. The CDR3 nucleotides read TGTGCCAGCAGCTTAGCCGGAAATTCACCCCTCCACTTT. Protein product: CASSLAGNSPLHF.

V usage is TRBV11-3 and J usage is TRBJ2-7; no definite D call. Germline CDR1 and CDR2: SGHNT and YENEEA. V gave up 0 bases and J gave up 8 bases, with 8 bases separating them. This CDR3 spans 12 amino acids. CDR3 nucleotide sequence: TGTGCCAGCAGCTTAGATGGTTATAAGCAGTACTTC. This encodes CASSLDGYKQYF.

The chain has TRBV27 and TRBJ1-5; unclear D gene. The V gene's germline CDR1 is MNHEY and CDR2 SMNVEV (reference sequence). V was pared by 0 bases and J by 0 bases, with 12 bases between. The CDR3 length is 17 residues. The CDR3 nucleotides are TGTGCCAGCAGTTTATCGGGAGGGCCCTATAGCAATCAGCCCCAGCATTTT. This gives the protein CASSLSGGPYSNQPQHF.

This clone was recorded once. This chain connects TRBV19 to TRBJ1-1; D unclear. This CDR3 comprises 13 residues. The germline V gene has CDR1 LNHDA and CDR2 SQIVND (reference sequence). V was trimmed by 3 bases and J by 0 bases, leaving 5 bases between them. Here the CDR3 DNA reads TGTGCCAGTAGTATCCTAGTGAACACTGAAGCTTTCTTT. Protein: CASSILVNTEAFF.

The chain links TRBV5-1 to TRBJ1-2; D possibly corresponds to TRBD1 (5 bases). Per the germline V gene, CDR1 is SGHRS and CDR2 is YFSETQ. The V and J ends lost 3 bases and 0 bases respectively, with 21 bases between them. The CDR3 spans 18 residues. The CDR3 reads CASSSRYRVTASNYGYTF. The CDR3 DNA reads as TGCGCCAGCAGCTCCAGATACCGGGTGACAGCCTCTAACTATGGCTACACCTTC. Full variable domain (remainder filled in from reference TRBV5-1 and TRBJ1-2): KAGVTQTPRYLIKTRGQQVTLSCSPISGHRSVSWYQQTPGQGLQFLFEYFSETQRNKGNFPGRFSGRQFSNSRSEMNVSTLELGDSALYLCASSSRYRVTASNYGYTFGSGTRLTVV.

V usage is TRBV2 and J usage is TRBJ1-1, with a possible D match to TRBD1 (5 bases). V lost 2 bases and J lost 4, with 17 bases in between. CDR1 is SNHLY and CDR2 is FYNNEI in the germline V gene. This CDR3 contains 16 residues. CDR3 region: CASSERGRDSRTEAFF. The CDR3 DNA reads TGTGCCAGCAGTGAAAGGGGCCGGGATAGTCGCACTGAAGCTTTCTTT.

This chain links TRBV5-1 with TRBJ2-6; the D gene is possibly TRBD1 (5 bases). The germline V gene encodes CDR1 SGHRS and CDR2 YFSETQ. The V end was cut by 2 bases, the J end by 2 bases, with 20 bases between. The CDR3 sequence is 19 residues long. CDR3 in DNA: TGCGCCAGCAGCTTTGTGGGTGTAGCAGGGATCCCTGGGGCCAACGTCCTGACTTTC. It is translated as CASSFVGVAGIPGANVLTF.

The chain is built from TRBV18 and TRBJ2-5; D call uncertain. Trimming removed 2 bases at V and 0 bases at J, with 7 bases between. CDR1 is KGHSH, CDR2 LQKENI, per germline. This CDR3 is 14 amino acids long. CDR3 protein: CASSPFRDQETQYF. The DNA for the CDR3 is TGTGCCAGCTCACCATTCCGGGACCAAGAGACCCAGTACTTC.

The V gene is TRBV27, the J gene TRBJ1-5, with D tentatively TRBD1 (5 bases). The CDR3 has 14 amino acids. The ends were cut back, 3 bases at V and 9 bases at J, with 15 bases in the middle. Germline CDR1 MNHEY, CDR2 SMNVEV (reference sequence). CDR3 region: CASSLDGGIWPQHF. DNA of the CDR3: TGTGCCAGCAGTTTGGACGGGGGTATATGGCCCCAGCATTTT.

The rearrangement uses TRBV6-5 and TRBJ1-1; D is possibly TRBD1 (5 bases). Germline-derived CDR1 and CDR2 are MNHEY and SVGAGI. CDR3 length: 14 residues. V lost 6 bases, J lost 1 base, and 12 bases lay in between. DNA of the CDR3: TGTGCCAGCAGCCCGGGACGGGCGAACACTGAAGCTTTCTTT. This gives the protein CASSPGRANTEAFF.

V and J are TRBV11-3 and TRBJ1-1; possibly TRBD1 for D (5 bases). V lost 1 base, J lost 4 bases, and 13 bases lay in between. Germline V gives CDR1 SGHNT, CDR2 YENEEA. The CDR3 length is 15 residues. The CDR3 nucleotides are TGTGCCAGCAGCTTAGGCACAGGATCGGGCACTGAAGCTTTCTTT. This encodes CASSLGTGSGTEAFF.

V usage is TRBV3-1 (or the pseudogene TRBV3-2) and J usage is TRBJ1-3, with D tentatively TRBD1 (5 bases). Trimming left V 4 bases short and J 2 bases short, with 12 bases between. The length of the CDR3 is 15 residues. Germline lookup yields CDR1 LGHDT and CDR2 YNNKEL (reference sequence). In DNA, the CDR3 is TGTGCCAGCAGCCTAATGGGACCACCTGGAAACACCATATATTTT. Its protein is CASSLMGPPGNTIYF.

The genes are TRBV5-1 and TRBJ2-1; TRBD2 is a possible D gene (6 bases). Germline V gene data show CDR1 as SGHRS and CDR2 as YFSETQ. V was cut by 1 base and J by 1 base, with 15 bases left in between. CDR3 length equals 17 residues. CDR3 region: CASSLFAGTQSYNEQFF. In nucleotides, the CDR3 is TGCGCCAGCAGCTTGTTCGCGGGGACCCAATCCTACAATGAGCAGTTCTTC.

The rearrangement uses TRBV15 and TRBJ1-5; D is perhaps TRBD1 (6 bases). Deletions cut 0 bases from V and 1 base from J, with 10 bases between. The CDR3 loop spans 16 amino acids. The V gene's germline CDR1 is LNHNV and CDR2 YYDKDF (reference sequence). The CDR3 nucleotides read TGTGCCACCAGCAGAGATCTAGGGGGGAGCAATCAGCCCCAGCATTTT. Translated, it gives CATSRDLGGSNQPQHF.

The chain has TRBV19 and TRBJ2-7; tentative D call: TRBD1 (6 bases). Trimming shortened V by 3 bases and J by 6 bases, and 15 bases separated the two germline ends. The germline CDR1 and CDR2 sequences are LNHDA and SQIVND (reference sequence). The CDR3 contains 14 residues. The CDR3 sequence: CASSIPGHATEQYF. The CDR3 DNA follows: TGTGCCAGTAGTATTCCGGGACACGCCACCGAGCAGTACTTC. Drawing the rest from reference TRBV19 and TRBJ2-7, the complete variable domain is DGGITQSPKYLFRKEGQNVTLSCEQNLNHDAMYWYRQDPGQGLRLIYYSQIVNDFQKGDIAEGYSVSREKKESFPLTVTSAQKNPTAFYLCASSIPGHATEQYFGPGTRLTVT.

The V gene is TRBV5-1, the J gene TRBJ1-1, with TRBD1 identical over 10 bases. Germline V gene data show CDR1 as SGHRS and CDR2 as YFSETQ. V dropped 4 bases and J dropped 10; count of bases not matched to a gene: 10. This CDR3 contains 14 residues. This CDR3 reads CASSVAGTGDRAFF. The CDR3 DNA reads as TGCGCCAGCAGCGTCGCCGGGACAGGGGATCGAGCTTTCTTT.

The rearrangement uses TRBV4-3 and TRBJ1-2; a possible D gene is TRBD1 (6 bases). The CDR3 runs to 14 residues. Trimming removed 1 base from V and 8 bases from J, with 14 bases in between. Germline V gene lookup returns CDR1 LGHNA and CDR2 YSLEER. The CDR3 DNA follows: TGCGCCAGCAGCCAAGGGGCAGGGGTCGGGGGCTACACCTTC. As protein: CASSQGAGVGGYTF.

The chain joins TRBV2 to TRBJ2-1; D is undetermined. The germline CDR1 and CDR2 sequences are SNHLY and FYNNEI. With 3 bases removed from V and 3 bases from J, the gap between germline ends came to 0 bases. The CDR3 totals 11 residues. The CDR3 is CASSDYNEQFF. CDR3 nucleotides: TGTGCCAGCAGTGACTACAATGAGCAGTTCTTC.

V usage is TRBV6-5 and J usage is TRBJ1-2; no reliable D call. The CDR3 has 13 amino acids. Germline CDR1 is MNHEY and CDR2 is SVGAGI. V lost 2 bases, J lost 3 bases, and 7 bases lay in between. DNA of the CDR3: TGTGCCAGCAGTTACGGCCGACACTATGGCTACACCTTC. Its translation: CASSYGRHYGYTF.

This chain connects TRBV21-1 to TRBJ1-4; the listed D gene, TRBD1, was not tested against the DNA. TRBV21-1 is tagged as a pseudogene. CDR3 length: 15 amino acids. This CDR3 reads CASSIPGGANEKLFF. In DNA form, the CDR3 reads TGTGCCAGCAGCATACCAGGGGGAGCTAATGAAAAACTGTTTTTT.

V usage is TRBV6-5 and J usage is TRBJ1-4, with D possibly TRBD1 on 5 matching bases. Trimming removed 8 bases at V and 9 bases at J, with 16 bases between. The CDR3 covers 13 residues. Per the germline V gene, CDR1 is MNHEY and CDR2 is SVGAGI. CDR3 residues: CASGPGGFQKLFF. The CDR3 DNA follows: TGTGCCAGCGGCCCGGGGGGTTTTCAAAAACTGTTTTTT.

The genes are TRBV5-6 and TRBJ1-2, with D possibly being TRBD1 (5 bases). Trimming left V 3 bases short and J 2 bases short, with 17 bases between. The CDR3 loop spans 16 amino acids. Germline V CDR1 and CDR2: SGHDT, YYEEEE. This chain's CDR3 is CASSSTDQTANYGYTF. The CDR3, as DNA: TGTGCCAGCAGCTCGACGGACCAGACAGCCAACTATGGCTACACCTTC.

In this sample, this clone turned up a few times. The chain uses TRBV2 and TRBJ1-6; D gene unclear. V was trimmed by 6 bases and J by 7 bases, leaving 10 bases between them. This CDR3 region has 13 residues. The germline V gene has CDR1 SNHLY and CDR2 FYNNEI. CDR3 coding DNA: TGTGCCAGCAGCCCTACAGCCAATTCACCCCTCCACTTT. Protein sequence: CASSPTANSPLHF. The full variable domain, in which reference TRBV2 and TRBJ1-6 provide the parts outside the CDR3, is EPEVTQTPSHQVTQMGQEVILRCVPISNHLYFYWYRQILGQKVEFLVSFYNNEISEKSEIFDDQFSVERPDGSNFTLKIRSTKLEDSAMYFCASSPTANSPLHFGNGTRLTVT.

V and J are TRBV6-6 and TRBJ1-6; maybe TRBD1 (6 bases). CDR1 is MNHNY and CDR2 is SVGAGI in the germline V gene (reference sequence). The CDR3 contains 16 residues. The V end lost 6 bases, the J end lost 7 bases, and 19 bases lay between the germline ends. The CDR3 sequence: CASRPADGQSNSPLHF. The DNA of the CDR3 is TGTGCCAGCAGACCTGCTGACGGACAGTCAAATTCACCCCTCCACTTT.

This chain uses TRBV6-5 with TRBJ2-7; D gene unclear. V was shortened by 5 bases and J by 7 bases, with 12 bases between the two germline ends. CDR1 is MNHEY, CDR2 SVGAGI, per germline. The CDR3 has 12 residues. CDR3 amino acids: CASSPIIQEQYF. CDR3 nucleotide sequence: TGTGCCAGCAGTCCTATTATACAGGAGCAGTACTTC.

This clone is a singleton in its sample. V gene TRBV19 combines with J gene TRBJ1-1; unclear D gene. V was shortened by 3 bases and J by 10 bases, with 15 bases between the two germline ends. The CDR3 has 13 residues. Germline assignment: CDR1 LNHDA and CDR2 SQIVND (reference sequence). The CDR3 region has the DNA TGTGCCAGTAGTATGGCCCCCAGCACGCGAGCTTTCTTT. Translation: CASSMAPSTRAFF.

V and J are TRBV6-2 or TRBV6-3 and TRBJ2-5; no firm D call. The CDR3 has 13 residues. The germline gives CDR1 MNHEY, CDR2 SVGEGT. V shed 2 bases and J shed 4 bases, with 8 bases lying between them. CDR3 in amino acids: CASSYLTLETQYF. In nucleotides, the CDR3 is TGTGCCAGCAGTTACCTTACCCTAGAGACCCAGTACTTC.

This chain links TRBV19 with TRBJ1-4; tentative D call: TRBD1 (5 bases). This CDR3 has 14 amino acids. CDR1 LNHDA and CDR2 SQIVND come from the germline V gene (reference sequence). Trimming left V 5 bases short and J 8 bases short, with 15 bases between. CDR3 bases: TGTGCCAGTAGTGACCGGGACCGCCTGGAAAAACTGTTTTTT. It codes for CASSDRDRLEKLFF.

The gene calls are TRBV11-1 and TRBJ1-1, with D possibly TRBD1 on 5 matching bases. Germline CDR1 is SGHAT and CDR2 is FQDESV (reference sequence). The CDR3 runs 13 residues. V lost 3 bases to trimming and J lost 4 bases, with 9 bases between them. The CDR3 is CASSFRGGTEAFF. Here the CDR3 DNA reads TGTGCCAGCAGCTTTCGGGGGGGCACTGAAGCTTTCTTT.

CDR3 coding DNA: TGCGCCAGCTCGAGGAGGACAGGTATCTCCACGAGAGGCTACAATGAGCAGTTCTTC. Amino acids: CASSRRTGISTRGYNEQFF. The chain couples TRBV10-1 to TRBJ2-1, with 7 positions matching TRBD1. Germline V gene data show CDR1 as WNHNN and CDR2 as SYGVQD (reference sequence). Trimming took 8 bases from V and 3 from J; bases not matched to a gene: 22. CDR3 length: 19 amino acids.

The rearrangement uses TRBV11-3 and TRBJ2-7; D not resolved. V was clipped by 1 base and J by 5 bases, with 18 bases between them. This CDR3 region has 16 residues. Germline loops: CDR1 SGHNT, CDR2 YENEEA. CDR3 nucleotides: TGTGCCAGCAGCTTAGTATGGCGGCGCGTTTTCCACGAGCAGTACGTC. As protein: CASSLVWRRVFHEQYV.